A single sample is the source of the 25 T cell receptor beta chains below, sequenced in a study of cytomegalovirus exposure and HLA in healthy donors (dated by TCRdb to the late 2010s). The library was built by means of the immunoSEQ multiplex PCR assay. For the multiplex PCR, a mixture combining 60 forward primers for TCR Vbeta segments and 13 reverse primers for TCR Jbeta segments was used. Held by TCRdb, this immuneACCESS table contains in-frame sequences only and omits some clones. Under half of the omission traces to an unresolved V gene where checked; the cause of the rest is unknown. Across this sample there are under 150,000 clones, with 70% to 85% seen only once. The ten top clones hold around 3.9% of the sample. Sequences were obtained from PBMCs. The receptors were gathered from a woman aged 40 to 55 in good health and CMV-seropositive.

This clone was picked up a small number of times. The genes are TRBV2 and TRBJ2-2; 8 nucleotides agree with TRBD1. The CDR3 is made up of 15 amino acids. Germline CDR1 SNHLY, CDR2 FYNNEI. V lost 9 bases to trimming and J lost 4 bases; unmatched junction nucleotides: 10. The CDR3 DNA is TGTGCCAGTGAGAGGACAGGGATGGGCACCGGGGAGCTGTTTTTT. Its translation is CASERTGMGTGELFF.

CDR3: CASSDTTSGRDYEQYF. In DNA form, the CDR3 reads TGTGCCAGCAGTGACACGACTAGCGGGAGGGACTACGAGCAGTACTTC. The chain recombines TRBV6-1 with TRBJ2-7, with 14 bases matching TRBD2. Germline CDR1 is MNHNS and CDR2 is SASEGT. The V and J ends lost 3 bases and 3 bases, in that order; junction bases with no gene match: 4. The CDR3 totals 16 residues.

This clone came up a few times. The V call is TRBV5-1, the J call TRBJ2-3; 7 bases align to TRBD2. In germline, CDR1 is SGHRS, CDR2 YFSETQ. This CDR3 is 15 amino acids long. The J segment lost 1 base and the V segment lost 4 bases, leaving 6 bases of the junction unmatched. CDR3 region: CASSLQAGGTDTQYF. CDR3 nucleotides: TGCGCCAGCAGCCTTCAGGCGGGAGGCACAGATACGCAGTATTTT.

The genes are TRBV11-1 and TRBJ2-3, with 10 bases aligning to TRBD2. Germline CDR1 and CDR2: SGHAT and FQDESV (reference sequence). J gave up 3 bases and V 4 bases, and 4 bases lay outside the gene matches. The CDR3 extends over 15 amino acids. This CDR3 reads CASSSSGRRTDTQYF. The DNA for the CDR3 is TGTGCCAGCAGCTCTAGCGGGAGAAGGACAGATACGCAGTATTTT.

This clone turned up a few times. CDR3 sequence reads: CASSIDRRFEQYF. CDR3 DNA sequence: TGTGCCAGCTCTATAGACAGAAGATTCGAGCAGTACTTC. V usage is TRBV11-1 and J usage is TRBJ2-7; tentative D call: TRBD1 (5 bases). Between the trimmed V and J ends, which lost 8 bases and 6 bases, there was a span of 17 bases. This CDR3 comprises 13 residues. CDR1 and CDR2 from the germline V gene are SGHAT and FQDESV (reference sequence).

The chain is built from TRBV5-8 and TRBJ2-1; 7 positions match TRBD2. Trimming cost V 0 bases and J 0 bases; bases outside gene matches: 6. This CDR3 has 17 amino acids. The germline V gene has CDR1 SGHTS and CDR2 YDEGEE. The CDR3 nucleotides read TGTGCCAGCAGCTTGGTTCCGGGGGGAGGCTCCTACAATGAGCAGTTCTTC. Protein product: CASSLVPGGGSYNEQFF.

V usage is TRBV2 and J usage is TRBJ1-5; TRBD1 matches 11 bases. The germline V gene has CDR1 SNHLY and CDR2 FYNNEI. The CDR3 is 15 residues long. Trimming removed 4 bases from V and 6 bases from J; junction bases left unmatched: 5. The CDR3 reads CASSAGQGASQPQHF. The CDR3 DNA follows: TGTGCCAGCAGTGCTGGACAGGGGGCTAGTCAGCCCCAGCATTTT.

The V call is TRBV2, the J call TRBJ2-6; D perhaps matches TRBD2 (5 bases). The V gene's germline CDR1 is SNHLY and CDR2 FYNNEI. Trimming took off 2 bases at V and 2 bases at J, with 10 bases between the two ends. This CDR3 comprises 16 residues. CDR3 coding DNA: TGTGCCAGCAGTGAAAAAGGGAGTGCTGGGGCCAACGTCCTGACTTTC. Translation gives CASSEKGSAGANVLTF. Full variable domain (remainder filled in from reference TRBV2 and TRBJ2-6): EPEVTQTPSHQVTQMGQEVILRCVPISNHLYFYWYRQILGQKVEFLVSFYNNEISEKSEIFDDQFSVERPDGSNFTLKIRSTKLEDSAMYFCASSEKGSAGANVLTFGAGSRLTVL.

This chain joins TRBV28 and TRBJ1-2; 8 bases agree with TRBD1. V was pared by 5 bases and J by 7 bases, with 15 bases of the junction left unmatched. The CDR3 totals 16 residues. Germline V lookup: CDR1 MDHEN, CDR2 SYDVKM. The CDR3 region is CASSPPGQGPNRGYTF. The CDR3 nucleotides read TGTGCCAGCAGTCCCCCCGGACAGGGACCAAATCGTGGCTACACCTTC.

This chain joins TRBV30 and TRBJ2-7; 7 bases agree with TRBD1. The junction had 12 bases not matched to a gene; V was cut back by 7 bases and J by 6 bases. Per the germline V gene, CDR1 is GTSNPN and CDR2 is SVGIG (reference sequence). The CDR3 covers 13 residues. Written as DNA, the CDR3 is TGTGCCTCAAGGAGACAGGGATTGGTCGAGCAGTACTTC. It yields the protein CASRRQGLVEQYF.

The chain links TRBV11-2 to TRBJ1-2; D call uncertain. Germline V gene sequence: CDR1 SGHAT, CDR2 FQNNGV. CDR3 length: 16 residues. Trimming cost V 5 bases and J 6 bases, with 22 bases left between them. Here the CDR3 DNA reads TGTGCCAGCAGCCCACGTGCGGGTATAGGGAGGGATGGCTACACCTTC. This encodes CASSPRAGIGRDGYTF. The whole variable domain, remainder taken from reference TRBV11-2 and TRBJ1-2, is EAGVAQSPRYKIIEKRQSVAFWCNPISGHATLYWYQQILGQGPKLLIQFQNNGVVDDSQLPKDRFSAERLKGVDSTLKIQPAKLEDSAVYLCASSPRAGIGRDGYTFGSGTRLTVV.

J is TRBJ1-1 and V is TRBV25-1; tentative D call: TRBD1 (6 bases). Looked up from germline, CDR1 is MGHDK and CDR2 is SYGVNS. The CDR3 is made up of 13 amino acids. Trimming left V 6 bases short and J 2 bases short, with 10 bases between. The CDR3 spells CASRPGTNTEAFF. The CDR3 DNA sequence: TGTGCCAGCAGACCGGGGACAAACACTGAAGCTTTCTTT.

This clone came up once. This chain connects TRBV27 to TRBJ2-1; TRBD2 matches at 10 bases. J lost 5 bases, V lost 2 bases, and 6 bases had no gene match. CDR1 MNHEY and CDR2 SMNVEV come from the germline V gene (reference sequence). The CDR3 covers 16 residues. The DNA of the CDR3 is TGTGCCAGCAGTTTAGGTAGCGGGAGGAGGAACAATGAGCAGTTCTTC. Its protein product is CASSLGSGRRNNEQFF.

A few counts support this clone. This chain links TRBV6-1 with TRBJ2-7; 10 bases agree with TRBD2. V trimming: 6 bases; J trimming: 2 bases; junction bases outside the gene matches: 7. The CDR3 is 15 amino acids. CDR1 MNHNS and CDR2 SASEGT come from the germline V gene. CDR3: CASSVRLAGTYEQYF. CDR3 nucleotide sequence: TGTGCCAGCAGCGTCCGACTAGCGGGTACCTACGAGCAGTACTTC.

The rearrangement joins TRBV4-2 to TRBJ2-3; 11 nucleotides match TRBD2. Germline CDR1 reads LGHNA; CDR2 reads YNFKEQ. The V segment lost 0 bases and the J segment 7 bases; nucleotides outside the gene matches: 9. The CDR3 consists of 17 residues. The CDR3 DNA reads as TGTGCCAGCAGCCAAGAAGGTGTAGCGGGGGGGTATAATACGCAGTATTTT. Protein: CASSQEGVAGGYNTQYF.

This rearrangement joins TRBV5-1 to TRBJ1-4; tentatively, D is TRBD1 (5 bases). With 0 bases removed from V and 5 bases from J, the gap between germline ends came to 8 bases. The V gene's germline CDR1 is SGHRS and CDR2 YFSETQ. This CDR3 contains 14 residues. The CDR3 DNA is TGCGCCAGCAGCTTGGCACAGGCGAATGAAAAACTGTTTTTT. It translates to CASSLAQANEKLFF. The variable domain in full, with the rest retrieved from reference TRBV5-1 and TRBJ1-4, is KAGVTQTPRYLIKTRGQQVTLSCSPISGHRSVSWYQQTPGQGLQFLFEYFSETQRNKGNFPGRFSGRQFSNSRSEMNVSTLELGDSALYLCASSLAQANEKLFFGSGTQLSVL.

This clone came up a few times. The chain has TRBV6-5 and TRBJ1-1; 9 bases match TRBD1. There are 15 residues in the CDR3. V trimming: 2 bases; J trimming: 2 bases; junction bases outside the gene matches: 3. Germline-derived CDR1 and CDR2 are MNHEY and SVGAGI. CDR3: CASSYGTGSNTEAFF. As DNA, the CDR3 is TGTGCCAGCAGTTACGGGACAGGGAGTAACACTGAAGCTTTCTTT.

The chain has TRBV7-3 and TRBJ2-2; D perhaps matches TRBD2 (6 bases). CDR1 is SGHTA and CDR2 is FQGTGA in the germline V gene. The germline V and J ends were trimmed by 3 bases and 1 base, with 9 bases remaining between them. This CDR3 spans 15 amino acids. CDR3 sequence reads: CASSLTGENTGELFF. CDR3 sequence (DNA): TGTGCCAGCAGCTTGACGGGAGAGAACACCGGGGAGCTGTTTTTT.

V gene TRBV5-1 combines with J gene TRBJ1-2; the match to TRBD1 covers 7 bases. CDR1 is SGHRS, CDR2 YFSETQ, per germline. V shed 0 bases and J 8 bases; nucleotides not matched to a gene: 7. The CDR3 length is 14 residues. The DNA of the CDR3 is TGCGCCAGCAGCTTGGGGAGACAGGGAGACGGCTACACCTTC. Translating gives CASSLGRQGDGYTF. The full variable domain, completed using reference TRBV5-1 and TRBJ1-2, is KAGVTQTPRYLIKTRGQQVTLSCSPISGHRSVSWYQQTPGQGLQFLFEYFSETQRNKGNFPGRFSGRQFSNSRSEMNVSTLELGDSALYLCASSLGRQGDGYTFGSGTRLTVV.

This clone was seen a handful of times. This chain connects TRBV15 to TRBJ2-3, with TRBD2 identical over 7 bases. Trimming took 0 bases from V and 5 from J; bases not matched to a gene: 8. The CDR3 has 16 residues. The germline V gene encodes CDR1 LNHNV and CDR2 YYDKDF (reference sequence). The CDR3 is CATSRDGAGVKDTQYF. CDR3 nucleotides: TGTGCCACCAGCAGAGATGGGGCGGGAGTCAAAGATACGCAGTATTTT.

V usage is TRBV11-2 and J usage is TRBJ2-1; a possible D gene is TRBD2 (7 bases). The V gene lost 5 bases and the J gene lost 1 base, with 12 bases spanning the gap. CDR1 is SGHAT, CDR2 FQNNGV, per germline. The CDR3 covers 15 residues. CDR3 bases: TGTGCCAGCAGCCCCAGGGGAGGGTCCTACAATGAGCAGTTCTTC. Its protein is CASSPRGGSYNEQFF.

This chain joins TRBV5-1 and TRBJ2-7; D possibly corresponds to TRBD1 (7 bases). V was cut by 0 bases and J by 6 bases, with 10 bases left in between. The CDR3 consists of 13 residues. Germline CDR1 SGHRS, CDR2 YFSETQ. CDR3 nucleotides: TGCGCCAGCAGCTTGGGACAGGGAGGCGAGCAGTACTTC. This sequence encodes CASSLGQGGEQYF.

This sequence joins TRBV7-9 and TRBJ2-7, with 10 bases aligning to TRBD2. The CDR3 totals 15 residues. V dropped 5 bases and J dropped 3; count of bases not matched to a gene: 7. Germline loops: CDR1 SEHNR, CDR2 FQNEAQ (reference sequence). The CDR3 loop reads CASSLLAGAGYEQYF. In nucleotides, the CDR3 is TGTGCCAGCAGCCTGCTAGCGGGGGCCGGCTACGAGCAGTACTTC.

V usage is TRBV7-8 and J usage is TRBJ2-1; 8 bases fit TRBD2. The CDR3 consists of 15 residues. V gave up 1 base and J gave up 5 bases; unmatched junction bases: 4. Germline CDR1 is SGHVS and CDR2 is FQNEAQ. CDR3 residues: CASSLGLALHNEQFF. The CDR3 DNA is TGTGCCAGCAGCTTAGGACTAGCGCTTCACAATGAGCAGTTCTTC.

The V gene is TRBV19, the J gene TRBJ2-5, with 9 bases that match TRBD2. The germline V gene encodes CDR1 LNHDA and CDR2 SQIVND (reference sequence). CDR3 length: 17 residues. V shed 3 bases and J 5 bases; nucleotides not matched to a gene: 13. The DNA of the CDR3 is TGTGCCAGTAGTATCGGCCTAGCGGGGCCGCGGTGGGAGACCCAGTACTTC. Translated, it gives CASSIGLAGPRWETQYF.